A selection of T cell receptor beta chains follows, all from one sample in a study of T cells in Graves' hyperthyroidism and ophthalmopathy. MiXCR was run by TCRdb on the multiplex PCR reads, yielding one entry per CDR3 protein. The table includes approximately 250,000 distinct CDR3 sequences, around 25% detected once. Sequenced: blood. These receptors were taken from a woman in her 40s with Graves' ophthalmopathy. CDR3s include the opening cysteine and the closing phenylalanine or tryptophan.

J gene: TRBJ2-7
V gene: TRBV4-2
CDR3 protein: CASSQGETREGSEQYF

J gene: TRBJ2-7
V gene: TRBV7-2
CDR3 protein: CASRGTGPYEQYF

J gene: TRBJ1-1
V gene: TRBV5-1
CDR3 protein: CASSLAGTRGTEAFF

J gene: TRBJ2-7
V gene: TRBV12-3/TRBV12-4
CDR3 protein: CASSAGQTSSYEQYF

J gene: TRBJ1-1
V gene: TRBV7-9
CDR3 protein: CASSLQNSNTEAFF

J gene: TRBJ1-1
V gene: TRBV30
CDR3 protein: CAWEGQLGAEAFF

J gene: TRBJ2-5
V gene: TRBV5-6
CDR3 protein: CASSLDRGKTQYF

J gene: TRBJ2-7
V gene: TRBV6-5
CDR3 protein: CASSYRVGGLYEQYF

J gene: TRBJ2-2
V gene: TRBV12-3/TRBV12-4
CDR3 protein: CASSSQGLAGVGTGELFF

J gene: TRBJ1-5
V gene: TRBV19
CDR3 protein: CASTVLTENQPQHF

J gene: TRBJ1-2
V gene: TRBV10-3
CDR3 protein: CAISGNGTVGYGYTF

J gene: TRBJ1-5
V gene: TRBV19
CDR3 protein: CASSMRTGGQSNQPQHF

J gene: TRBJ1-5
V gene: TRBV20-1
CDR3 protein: CSARVSWRGADQPQHF

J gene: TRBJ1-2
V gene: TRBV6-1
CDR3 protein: CASSPGIPGNGYTF

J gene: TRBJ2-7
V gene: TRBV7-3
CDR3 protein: CASSYRQGGEQYF

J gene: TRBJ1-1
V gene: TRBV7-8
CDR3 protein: CASSLGGPAFF

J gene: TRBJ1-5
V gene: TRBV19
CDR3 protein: CASRGTDYPYSNQPQHF

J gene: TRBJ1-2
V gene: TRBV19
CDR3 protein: CAATGSKGGYTF

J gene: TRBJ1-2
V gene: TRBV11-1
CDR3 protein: CASSPPRTPGVYGYTF

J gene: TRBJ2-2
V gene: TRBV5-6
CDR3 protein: CASSKLTGGTGELFF

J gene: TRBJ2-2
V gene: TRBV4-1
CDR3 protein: CASSLLGQGNTGELFF

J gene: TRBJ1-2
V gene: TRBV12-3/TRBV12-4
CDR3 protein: CASSLWGVGRYGYTF

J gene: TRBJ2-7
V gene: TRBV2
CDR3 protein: CASSRLAGGEQYF

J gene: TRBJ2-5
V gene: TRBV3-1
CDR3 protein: CASSHRRPQETQYF

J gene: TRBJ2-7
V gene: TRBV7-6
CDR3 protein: CASSLEGGSGQYF

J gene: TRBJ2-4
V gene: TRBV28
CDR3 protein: CASSFISVNAKNIQYF

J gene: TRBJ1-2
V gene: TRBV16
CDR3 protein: CASSRGTEATFYGYTF

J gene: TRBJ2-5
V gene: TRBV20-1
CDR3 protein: CSARDPRSTVGETQYF

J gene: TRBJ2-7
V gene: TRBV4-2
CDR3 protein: CASSPRDRGPYEQYF

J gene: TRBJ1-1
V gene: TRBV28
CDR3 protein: CASSGQGVNTEAFF

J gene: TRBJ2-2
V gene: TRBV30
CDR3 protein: CACPTGSNTGELFF

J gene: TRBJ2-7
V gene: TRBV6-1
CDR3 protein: CATRRGAAQYF

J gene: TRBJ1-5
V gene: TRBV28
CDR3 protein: CASSLWASDSNQPQHF

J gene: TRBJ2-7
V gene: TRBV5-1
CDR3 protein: CASSKGLASTYEQYF

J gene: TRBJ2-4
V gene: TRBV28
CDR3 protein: CASSLLAGGPGIQYF

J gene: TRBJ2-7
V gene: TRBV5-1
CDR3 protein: CASSGGTGGAMTYEQYF

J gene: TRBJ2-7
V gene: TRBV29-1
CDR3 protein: CSVETSGSRTYEQYF

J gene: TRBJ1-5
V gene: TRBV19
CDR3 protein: CASSRDTYQPQHF

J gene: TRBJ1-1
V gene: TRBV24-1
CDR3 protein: CATMSSVMNTEAFF

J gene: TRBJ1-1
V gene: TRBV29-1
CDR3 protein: CSVVFRDRVTEAFF